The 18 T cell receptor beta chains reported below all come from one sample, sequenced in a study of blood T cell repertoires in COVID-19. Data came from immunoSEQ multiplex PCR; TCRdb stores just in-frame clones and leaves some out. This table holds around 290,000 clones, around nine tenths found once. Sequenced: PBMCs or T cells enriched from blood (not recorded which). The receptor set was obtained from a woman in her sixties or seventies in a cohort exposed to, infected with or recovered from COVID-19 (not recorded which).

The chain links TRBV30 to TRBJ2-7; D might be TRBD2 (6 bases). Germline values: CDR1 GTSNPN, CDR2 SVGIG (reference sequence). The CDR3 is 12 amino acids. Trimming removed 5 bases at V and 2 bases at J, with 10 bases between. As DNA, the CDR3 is TGTGCCTGGGCCGGGAGCCCCTACGAGCAGTACTTC. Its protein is CAWAGSPYEQYF.

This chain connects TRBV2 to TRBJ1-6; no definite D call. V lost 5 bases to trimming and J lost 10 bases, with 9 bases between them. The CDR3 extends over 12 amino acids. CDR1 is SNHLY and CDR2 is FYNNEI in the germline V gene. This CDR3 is CASSFGNSPLHF. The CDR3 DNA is TGTGCCAGCAGTTTTGGCAACTCACCCCTCCACTTT. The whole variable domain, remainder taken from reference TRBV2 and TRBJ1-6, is EPEVTQTPSHQVTQMGQEVILRCVPISNHLYFYWYRQILGQKVEFLVSFYNNEISEKSEIFDDQFSVERPDGSNFTLKIRSTKLEDSAMYFCASSFGNSPLHFGNGTRLTVT.

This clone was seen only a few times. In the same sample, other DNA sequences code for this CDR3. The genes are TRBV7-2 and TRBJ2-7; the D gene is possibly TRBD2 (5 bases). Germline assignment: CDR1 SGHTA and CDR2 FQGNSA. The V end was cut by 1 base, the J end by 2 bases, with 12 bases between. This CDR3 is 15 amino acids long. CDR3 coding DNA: TGTGCCAGCAGCTTAGGTGAAGCGGCCCCCTACGAGCAGTACTTC. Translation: CASSLGEAAPYEQYF.

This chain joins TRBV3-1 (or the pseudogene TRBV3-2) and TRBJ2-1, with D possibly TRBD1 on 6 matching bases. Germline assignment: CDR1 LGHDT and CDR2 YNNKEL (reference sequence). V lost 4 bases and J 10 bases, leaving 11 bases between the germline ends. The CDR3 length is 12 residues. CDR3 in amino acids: CASSPSGTEQFF. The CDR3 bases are TGTGCCAGCAGCCCATCCGGGACAGAGCAGTTCTTC.

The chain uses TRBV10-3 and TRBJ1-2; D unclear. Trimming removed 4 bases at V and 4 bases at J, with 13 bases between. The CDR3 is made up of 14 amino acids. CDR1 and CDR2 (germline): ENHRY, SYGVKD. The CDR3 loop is CAISGTEALYGYTF. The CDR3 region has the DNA TGTGCCATCAGTGGGACGGAGGCACTCTATGGCTACACCTTC.

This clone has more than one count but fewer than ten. The CDR3: CSASRLGGPDTDTQYF. The CDR3 nucleotides are TGCAGTGCTAGTCGTCTTGGCGGCCCTGACACAGATACGCAGTATTTT. The V and J genes are TRBV20-1 and TRBJ2-3; D unresolved. The CDR3 extends over 16 amino acids. Germline CDR1 DFQATT, CDR2 SNEGSKA (reference sequence). V lost 3 bases, J lost 2 bases, and 18 bases lay in between.

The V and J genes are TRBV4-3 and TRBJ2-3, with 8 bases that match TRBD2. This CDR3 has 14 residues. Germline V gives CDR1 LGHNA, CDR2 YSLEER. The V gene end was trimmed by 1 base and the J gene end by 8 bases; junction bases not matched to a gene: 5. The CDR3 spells CASSQAGGPGTQYF. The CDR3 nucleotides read TGCGCCAGCAGCCAAGCGGGAGGGCCCGGTACGCAGTATTTT.

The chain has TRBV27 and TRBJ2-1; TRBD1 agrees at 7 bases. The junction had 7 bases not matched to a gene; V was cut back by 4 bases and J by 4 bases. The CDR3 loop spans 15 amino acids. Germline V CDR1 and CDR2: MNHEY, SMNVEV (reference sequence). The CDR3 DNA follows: TGTGCCAGCAGTTCCGACAGGGAAATTTACAATGAGCAGTTCTTC. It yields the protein CASSSDREIYNEQFF.

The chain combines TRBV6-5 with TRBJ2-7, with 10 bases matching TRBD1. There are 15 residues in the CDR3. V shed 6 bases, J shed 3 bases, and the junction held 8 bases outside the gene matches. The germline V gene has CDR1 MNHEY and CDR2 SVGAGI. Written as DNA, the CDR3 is TGTGCCAGCAGCCGGGACAGGGGTATAGGCTACGAGCAGTACTTC. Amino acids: CASSRDRGIGYEQYF.

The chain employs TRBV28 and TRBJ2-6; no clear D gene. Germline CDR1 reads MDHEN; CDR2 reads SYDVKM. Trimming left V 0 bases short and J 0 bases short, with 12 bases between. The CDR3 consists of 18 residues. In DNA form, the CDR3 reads TGTGCCAGCAGTTTATGGGCAGGAACCCTCTCTGGGGCCAACGTCCTGACTTTC. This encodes CASSLWAGTLSGANVLTF.

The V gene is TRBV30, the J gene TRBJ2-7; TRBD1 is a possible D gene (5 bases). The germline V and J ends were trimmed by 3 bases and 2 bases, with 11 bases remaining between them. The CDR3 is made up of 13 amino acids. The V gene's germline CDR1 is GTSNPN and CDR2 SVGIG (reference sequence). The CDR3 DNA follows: TGTGCCTGGAGCGGGCAGGGCCCCTACGAGCAGTACTTC. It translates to CAWSGQGPYEQYF.

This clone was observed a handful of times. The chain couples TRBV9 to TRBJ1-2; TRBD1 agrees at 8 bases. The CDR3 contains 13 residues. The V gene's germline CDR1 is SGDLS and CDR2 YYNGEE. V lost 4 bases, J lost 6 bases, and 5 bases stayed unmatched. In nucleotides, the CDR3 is TGTGCCAGCAGCTCCGGACAGGGCCATGGCTACACCTTC. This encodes CASSSGQGHGYTF. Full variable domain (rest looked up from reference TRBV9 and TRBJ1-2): DSGVTQTPKHLITATGQRVTLRCSPRSGDLSVYWYQQSLDQGLQFLIQYYNGEERAKGNILERFSAQQFPDLHSELNLSSLELGDSALYFCASSSGQGHGYTFGSGTRLTVV.

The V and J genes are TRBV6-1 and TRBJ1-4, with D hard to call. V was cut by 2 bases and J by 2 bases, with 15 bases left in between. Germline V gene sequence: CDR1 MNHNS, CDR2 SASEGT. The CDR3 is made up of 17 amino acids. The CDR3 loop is CASSEKWRQATNEKLFF. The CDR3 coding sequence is TGTGCCAGCAGTGAAAAATGGAGGCAGGCGACTAATGAAAAACTGTTTTTT.

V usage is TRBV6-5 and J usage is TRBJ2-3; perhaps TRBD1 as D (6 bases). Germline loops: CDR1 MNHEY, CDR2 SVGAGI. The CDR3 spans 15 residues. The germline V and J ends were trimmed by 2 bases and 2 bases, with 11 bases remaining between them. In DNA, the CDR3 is TGTGCCAGCAGTTACGCGGACAGATCCACAGATACGCAGTATTTT. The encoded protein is CASSYADRSTDTQYF.

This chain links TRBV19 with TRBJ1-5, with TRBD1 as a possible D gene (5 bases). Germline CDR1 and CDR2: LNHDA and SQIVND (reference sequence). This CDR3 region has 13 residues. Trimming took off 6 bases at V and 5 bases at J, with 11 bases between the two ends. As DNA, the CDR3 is TGTGCCAGTAGCCCCGTGGGGCATCAGCCCCAGCATTTT. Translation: CASSPVGHQPQHF. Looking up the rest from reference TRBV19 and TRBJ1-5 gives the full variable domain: DGGITQSPKYLFRKEGQNVTLSCEQNLNHDAMYWYRQDPGQGLRLIYYSQIVNDFQKGDIAEGYSVSREKKESFPLTVTSAQKNPTAFYLCASSPVGHQPQHFGDGTRLSIL.

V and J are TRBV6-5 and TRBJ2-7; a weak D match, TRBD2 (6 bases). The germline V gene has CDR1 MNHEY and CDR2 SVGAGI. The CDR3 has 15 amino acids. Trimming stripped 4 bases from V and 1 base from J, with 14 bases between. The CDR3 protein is CASSSLTGTSYEQYF. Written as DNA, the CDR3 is TGTGCCAGCAGTTCCCTGACCGGGACTTCCTACGAGCAGTACTTC.

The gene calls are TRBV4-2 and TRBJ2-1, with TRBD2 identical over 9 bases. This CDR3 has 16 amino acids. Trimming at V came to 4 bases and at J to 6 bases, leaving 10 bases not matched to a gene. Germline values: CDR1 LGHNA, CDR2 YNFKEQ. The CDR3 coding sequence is TGTGCCAGCAGCCCCGGGGGCGGGAGGGGATCCAATGAGCAGTTCTTC. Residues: CASSPGGGRGSNEQFF.

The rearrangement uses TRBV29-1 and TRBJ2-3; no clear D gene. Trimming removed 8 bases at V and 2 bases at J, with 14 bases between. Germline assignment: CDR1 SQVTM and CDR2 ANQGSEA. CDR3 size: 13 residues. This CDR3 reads CSNTQRDTDTQYF. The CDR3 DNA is TGCAGCAATACCCAACGAGACACAGATACGCAGTATTTT.